The subject of this entry is one T cell receptor (beta chain). Its matching antigen is unknown. These data originate in a study of shared clonotypes between healthy human individuals. Regarding the study as a whole: Sampling covered nothing but blood. Tissue TCR repertoires likely differ from those found in blood.

The run depth of the assay was deep. Each PCR replicate from the sorted subsets contained around 0.2 ug DNA, which is about 31,000 T cell genomes. The data were produced by immunoSEQ multiplex PCR, yet TCRdb's version contains in-frame clones alone and is incomplete. The table includes roughly 1 million clones, about three quarters detected once. The germline V gene encodes CDR1 SNHLY and CDR2 FYNNEI. This CDR3 has 15 amino acids. Splitting of CD4+ cells produced CD45RA+ naive and CD45RA-negative memory subsets. Source material: memory CD4+ T cells sorted from blood. Subset reported: CD45RA-negative fraction. The chain employs TRBV2 and TRBJ2-5, with 9 bases identical to TRBD2. With the DNA end fitting TRBJ2-7 better, the J assignment may be wrong. The clonotype comes from a man younger than 35 in good health. CDR3 coding DNA: TGTGCCAGCGGGGGTGTAGCGGGAGCGTCCTACGAGCAGTACTTC. Its translation: CASGGVAGASYEQYF.